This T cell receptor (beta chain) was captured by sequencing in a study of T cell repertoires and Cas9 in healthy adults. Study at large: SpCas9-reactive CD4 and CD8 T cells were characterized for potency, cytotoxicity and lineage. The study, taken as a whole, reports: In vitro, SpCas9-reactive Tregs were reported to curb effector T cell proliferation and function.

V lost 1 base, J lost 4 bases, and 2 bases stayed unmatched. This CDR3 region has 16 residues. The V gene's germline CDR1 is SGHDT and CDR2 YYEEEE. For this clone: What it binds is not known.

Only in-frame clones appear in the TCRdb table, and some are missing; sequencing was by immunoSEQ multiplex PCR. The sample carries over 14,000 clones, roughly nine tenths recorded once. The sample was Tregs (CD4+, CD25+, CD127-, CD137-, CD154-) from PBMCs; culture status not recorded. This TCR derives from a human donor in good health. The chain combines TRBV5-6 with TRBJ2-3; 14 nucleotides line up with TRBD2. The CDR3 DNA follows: TGTGCCAGCAGCTTGAGGACTAGCGGGAGGCCAGATACGCAGTATTTT. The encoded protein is CASSLRTSGRPDTQYF.